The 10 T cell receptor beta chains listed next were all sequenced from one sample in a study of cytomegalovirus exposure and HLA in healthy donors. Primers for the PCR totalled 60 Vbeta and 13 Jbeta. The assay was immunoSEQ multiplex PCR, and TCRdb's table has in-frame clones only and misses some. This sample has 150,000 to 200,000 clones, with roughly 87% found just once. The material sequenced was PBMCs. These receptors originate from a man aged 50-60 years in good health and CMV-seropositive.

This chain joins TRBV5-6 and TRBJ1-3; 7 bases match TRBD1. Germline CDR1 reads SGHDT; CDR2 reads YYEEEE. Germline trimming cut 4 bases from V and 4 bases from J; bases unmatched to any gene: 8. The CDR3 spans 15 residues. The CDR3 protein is CASSPARGGGNTIYF. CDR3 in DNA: TGTGCCAGCAGCCCTGCTAGAGGGGGCGGAAACACCATATATTTT.

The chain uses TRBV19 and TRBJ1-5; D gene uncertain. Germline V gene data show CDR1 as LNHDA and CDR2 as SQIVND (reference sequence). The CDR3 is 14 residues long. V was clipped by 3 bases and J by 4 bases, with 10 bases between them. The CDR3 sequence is CASSIIGSNQPQHF. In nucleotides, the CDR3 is TGTGCCAGTAGTATCATCGGTTCTAATCAGCCCCAGCATTTT.

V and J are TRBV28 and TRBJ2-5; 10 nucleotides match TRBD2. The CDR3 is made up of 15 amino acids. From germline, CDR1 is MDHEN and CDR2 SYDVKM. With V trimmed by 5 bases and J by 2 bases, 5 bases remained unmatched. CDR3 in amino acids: CASSISGGPQETQYF. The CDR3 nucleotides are TGTGCCAGCAGTATTAGCGGGGGGCCTCAAGAGACCCAGTACTTC.

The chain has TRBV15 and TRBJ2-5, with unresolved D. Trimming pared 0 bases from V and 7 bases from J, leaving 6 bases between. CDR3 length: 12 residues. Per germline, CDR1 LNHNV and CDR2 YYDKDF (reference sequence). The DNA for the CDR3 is TGTGCCACCAGCAGAGATCTAGGGACCCAGTACTTC. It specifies CATSRDLGTQYF.

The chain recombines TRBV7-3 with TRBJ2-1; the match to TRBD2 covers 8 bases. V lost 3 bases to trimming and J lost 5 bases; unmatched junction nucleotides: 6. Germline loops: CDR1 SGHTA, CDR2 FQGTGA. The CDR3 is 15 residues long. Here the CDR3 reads CASSFERGLNNEQFF. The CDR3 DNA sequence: TGTGCCAGCAGCTTCGAGCGGGGGCTTAACAATGAGCAGTTCTTC.

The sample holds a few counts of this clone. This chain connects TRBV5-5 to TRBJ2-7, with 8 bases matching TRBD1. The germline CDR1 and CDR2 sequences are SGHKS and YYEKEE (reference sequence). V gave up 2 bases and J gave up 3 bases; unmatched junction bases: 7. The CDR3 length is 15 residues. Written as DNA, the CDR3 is TGTGCCAGCAGCTTAGGACAGGGCAGTTACTACGAGCAGTACTTC. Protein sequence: CASSLGQGSYYEQYF.

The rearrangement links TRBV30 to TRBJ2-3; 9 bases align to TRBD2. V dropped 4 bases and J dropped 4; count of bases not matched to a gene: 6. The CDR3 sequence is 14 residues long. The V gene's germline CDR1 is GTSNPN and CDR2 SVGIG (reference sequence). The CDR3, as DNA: TGTGCCTGGACACCTAGCGGGATTTCAGATACGCAGTATTTT. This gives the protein CAWTPSGISDTQYF. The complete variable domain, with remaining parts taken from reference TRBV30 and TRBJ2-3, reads SQTIHQWPATLVQPVGSPLSLECTVEGTSNPNLYWYRQAAGRGLQLLFYSVGIGQISSEVPQNLSASRPQDRQFILSSKKLLLSDSGFYLCAWTPSGISDTQYFGPGTRLTVL.

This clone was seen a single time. CDR3 loop: CASSLRGLDNEQFF. CDR3 nucleotide sequence: TGTGCCAGCTCACTCAGGGGGCTGGACAATGAGCAGTTCTTC. J is TRBJ2-1 and V is TRBV18, with 8 positions matching TRBD1. This CDR3 spans 14 amino acids. From germline, CDR1 is KGHSH and CDR2 LQKENI. Losses at the gene ends were 4 bases for V and 5 bases for J; bases not matched to a gene: 4.

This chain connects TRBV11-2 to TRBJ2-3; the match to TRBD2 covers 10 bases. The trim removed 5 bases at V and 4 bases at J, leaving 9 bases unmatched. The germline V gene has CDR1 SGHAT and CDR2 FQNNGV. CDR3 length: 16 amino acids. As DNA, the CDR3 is TGTGCCAGCAGCGTATCTAGCGGGGGTGTCGCAGATACGCAGTATTTT. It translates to CASSVSSGGVADTQYF.

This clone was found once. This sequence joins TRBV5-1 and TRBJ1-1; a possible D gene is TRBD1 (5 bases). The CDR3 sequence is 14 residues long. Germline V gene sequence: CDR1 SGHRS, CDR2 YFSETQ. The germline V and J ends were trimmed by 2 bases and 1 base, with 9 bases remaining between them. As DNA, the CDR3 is TGCGCCAGCAGCTTACACGGGGGGAACACTGAAGCTTTCTTT. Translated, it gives CASSLHGGNTEAFF.